Described below is a single TCR beta chain sequence and its context. Per the original data handling: Amplification from reference gene primers served as the basis for estimated nucleated cell counts. Measured with immunoSEQ multiplex PCR; TCRdb has only the in-frame clones, and not every one. Clonal size and the V and J genes are those of that table, whereas D and trimming came from the DNA. The data contain around 130,000 clones, about 82% of them singletons. The data belong to a study of blood T cell repertoires in COVID-19. The CDR3 is 14 amino acids. Trimming at V came to 5 bases and at J to 2 bases, leaving 3 bases not matched to a gene. From germline, CDR1 is MNHEY and CDR2 SVGAGI.

Sequences were obtained from peripheral blood. The TCR sequence derives from a man aged 45 to 65 with acute or convalescent COVID-19. The J gene is TRBJ2-1, the V gene TRBV6-5; 7 bases map to TRBD2. The DNA of the CDR3 is TGTGCCAGCAGTACCGGGACTACCTACAATGAGCAGTTCTTC. Amino acids: CASSTGTTYNEQFF.